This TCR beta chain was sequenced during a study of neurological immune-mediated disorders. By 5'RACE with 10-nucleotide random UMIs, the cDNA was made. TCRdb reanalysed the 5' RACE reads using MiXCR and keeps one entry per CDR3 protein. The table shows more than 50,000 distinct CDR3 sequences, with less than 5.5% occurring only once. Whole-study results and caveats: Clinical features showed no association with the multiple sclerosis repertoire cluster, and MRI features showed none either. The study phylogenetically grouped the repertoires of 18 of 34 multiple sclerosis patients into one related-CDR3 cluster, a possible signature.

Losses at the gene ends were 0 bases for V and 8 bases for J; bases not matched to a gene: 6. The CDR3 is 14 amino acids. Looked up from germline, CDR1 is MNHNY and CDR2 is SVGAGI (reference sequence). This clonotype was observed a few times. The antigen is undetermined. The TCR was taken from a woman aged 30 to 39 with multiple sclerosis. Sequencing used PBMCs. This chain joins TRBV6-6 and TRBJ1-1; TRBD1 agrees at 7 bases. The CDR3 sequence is CASSYSRGPYEAFF. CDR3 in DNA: TGTGCCAGCAGTTACTCTAGGGGGCCATACGAAGCTTTCTTT.